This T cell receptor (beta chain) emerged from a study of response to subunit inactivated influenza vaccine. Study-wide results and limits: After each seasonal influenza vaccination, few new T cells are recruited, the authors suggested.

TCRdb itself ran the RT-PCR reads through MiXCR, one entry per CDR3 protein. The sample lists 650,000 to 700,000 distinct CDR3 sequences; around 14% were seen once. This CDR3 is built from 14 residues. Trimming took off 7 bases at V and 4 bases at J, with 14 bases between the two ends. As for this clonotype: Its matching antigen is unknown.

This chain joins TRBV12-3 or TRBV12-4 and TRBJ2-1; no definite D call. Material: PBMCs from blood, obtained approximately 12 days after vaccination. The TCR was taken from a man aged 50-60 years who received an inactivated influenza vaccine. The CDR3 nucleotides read TGTGCCAGCAACAAGGACGGTGGGTACAATGAGCAGTTCTTC. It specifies CASNKDGGYNEQFF.